A selection of T cell receptor beta chains follows, all from one sample in a study of T-cell memory formation after mild COVID-19. In TCRdb, the 5' RACE reads were re-called with MiXCR into one record per CDR3 protein. This table has about 500,000 distinct CDR3 sequences, just over 20% appearing once. What was sequenced was PBMCs or a T cell subset sorted from them (not recorded which). These receptors came from an adult woman who had mild COVID-19 (a few samples of this study predate the infection). Cell type and time point are not known. The CDR3 runs from the conserved cysteine through the conserved F or W. The D gene is left open where the match is weak. The size field is filled for only some rows; it gives once, few, many or a size class.

d_call j_call clone_size v_call cdr3_nt cdr3_aa
NA TRBJ1-5 NA TRBV6-2/TRBV6-3 TGTGCCAGCAGTTACATCGAGAGCAATCAGCCCCAGCATTTT CASSYIESNQPQHF
NA TRBJ1-6 NA TRBV30 TGTGCCTGGAGTGTCCCCCCTCGGCGGCGTTATAATTCACCCCTCCACTTT CAWSVPPRRRYNSPLHF
NA TRBJ1-1 few TRBV12-3/TRBV12-4 TGTGCCAGCAGTCCCCGGACAGTAAGTGACACTGAAGCTTTCTTT CASSPRTVSDTEAFF
TRBD2 TRBJ2-1 few TRBV15 TGTGCCACCAGCAGAGGACTAGCGGGAGACAATGAGCAGTTCTTC CATSRGLAGDNEQFF
NA TRBJ2-1 NA TRBV12-3/TRBV12-4 TGTGCCAGCAGTCAACAGGAGATCTCCTACAATGAGCAGTTCTTC CASSQQEISYNEQFF
TRBD2 TRBJ2-2 few TRBV5-4 TGTGCCAGCTCCCTGACTAGCGGCCTGGGCACCGGGGAGCTGTTTTTT CASSLTSGLGTGELFF
NA TRBJ2-1 few TRBV6-5 TGTGCCAGCAGTTACTCCAGCAGGGGGGTATACAATGAGCAGTTCTTC CASSYSSRGVYNEQFF
NA TRBJ1-1 few TRBV6-5 TGTGCCAGCAGTTACTCGTCAGACATGAACACTGAAGCTTTCTTT CASSYSSDMNTEAFF
NA TRBJ2-3 NA TRBV5-1 TGCGCCACCCGTCCCCCTGGAGGGGGGGTCAGAGATACGCAGTATTTT CATRPPGGGVRDTQYF
NA TRBJ2-3 few TRBV5-1 TGCGCCAGCAGCGATTCCGGGGCCCTCACAGATACGCAGTATTTT CASSDSGALTDTQYF
TRBD1 TRBJ1-6 NA TRBV2 TGTGCCAGCAGTTGGGACAGGGCTATGGGAGATTCACCCCTCCACTTT CASSWDRAMGDSPLHF
NA TRBJ2-1 NA TRBV24-1 TGTGCCACCAGTTCGAGGGCCGACAATGAGCAGTTCTTC CATSSRADNEQFF
TRBD1 TRBJ1-1 NA TRBV24-1 TGTGCCACCAGTGATAGTAGGACAGGACCCCTCATGAACACTGAAGCTTTCTTT CATSDSRTGPLMNTEAFF
NA TRBJ2-7 few TRBV20-1 TGCAGTGCTAGACCCCAGGGGCCTCGCGAGCAGTACTTC CSARPQGPREQYF
TRBD1 TRBJ2-7 NA TRBV24-1 TGTGCCACCAGTGATGAGAGCGACAGGGTACAGTACTTC CATSDESDRVQYF
NA TRBJ2-7 NA TRBV15 TGTGCCACCAGCAGAGGGGAGACAGACCGGCTCTACGAGCAGTACTTC CATSRGETDRLYEQYF
TRBD2 TRBJ2-5 NA TRBV4-1 TGCGCCAGCAGCCAAGATACTAGCGGGGAGACCCAGTACTTC CASSQDTSGETQYF
NA TRBJ2-2 few TRBV4-1 TGCGCCAGCAGCCCGACCACTCCCGGACAGTTTCCCGGGGAGCTGTTTTTT CASSPTTPGQFPGELFF
NA TRBJ2-7 NA TRBV29-1 TGCAGCGTTGAAACTCCGGGATCCCACCACTACGAGCAGTACTTC CSVETPGSHHYEQYF
NA TRBJ2-7 few TRBV2 TGTGCCAGCAGTATGGGACCGAACTCCTACTACGAGCAGTACTTC CASSMGPNSYYEQYF
NA TRBJ1-1 NA TRBV7-8 TGTGCCAGCAGCCAGCAGGGGTACACTGAAGCTTTCTTT CASSQQGYTEAFF
NA TRBJ1-5 NA TRBV20-1 TGCAGTGCTAGTTCAGGAAGCAATCAGCCCCAGCATTTT CSASSGSNQPQHF
NA TRBJ1-5 NA TRBV4-1 TGCGCCAGCAGCCAAGGCAGGGGAGATCAGCCCCAGCATTTT CASSQGRGDQPQHF
NA TRBJ1-1 NA TRBV12-5 TGTGCTAGTGGTTTGGTATTAGGGGCCGAGTACACTGAAGCTTTCTTT CASGLVLGAEYTEAFF
NA TRBJ2-1 NA TRBV12-3/TRBV12-4 TGTGCCAGCAGTTTTGGGCGGGCAAGGAATGAGCAGTTCTTC CASSFGRARNEQFF
NA TRBJ2-7 NA TRBV6-2/TRBV6-3 TGTGCCAGCGAGGTGGGCGGAATTCCCTACGAGCAGTACTTC CASEVGGIPYEQYF
NA TRBJ1-1 NA TRBV5-1 TGCGCCAGCAGCTTGGGACAGGACTCTCTGCGGAACACTGAAGCTTTCTTT CASSLGQDSLRNTEAFF
TRBD1 TRBJ2-3 NA TRBV12-3/TRBV12-4 TGTGCCAGCAGTTTAAGGTCCGGGACAGCTAACACAGATACGCAGTATTTT CASSLRSGTANTDTQYF
NA TRBJ2-2 few TRBV12-3/TRBV12-4 TGTGCCAGCAGGACAAGTCACGGGGAGCTGTTTTTT CASRTSHGELFF
NA TRBJ2-5 many TRBV6-6 TGTGCCAGCAGAGGGCCGGAGACCCAGTACTTC CASRGPETQYF
TRBD2 TRBJ2-1 NA TRBV24-1 TGTGCCACCAGTGATCCCAACGGACTAGCGGGTCGCACCTACAATGAGCAGTTCTTC CATSDPNGLAGRTYNEQFF
NA TRBJ1-6 few TRBV6-5 TGTGCCAGCAGTTCCCTGGGGATCTCACCCCTCCACTTT CASSSLGISPLHF
NA TRBJ1-1 NA TRBV4-1 TGCGCCAGCAGCTTCCGACTGATTGGTGGCACTGAAGCTTTCTTT CASSFRLIGGTEAFF
TRBD2 TRBJ2-1 NA TRBV9 TGTGCCAGCAGCGTAGTGGGGACTAGCTTTGAGCAGTTCTTC CASSVVGTSFEQFF
NA TRBJ2-7 NA TRBV6-2/TRBV6-3 TGTGCCAGCAGTTACCGCTCCTTCAGGGTAGGCTCCTACGAGCAGTACTTC CASSYRSFRVGSYEQYF
NA TRBJ2-7 many TRBV20-1 TGCAGTGCTAGAGGAGGAGGGGGGGTCGACGAGCAGTACTTC CSARGGGGVDEQYF
NA TRBJ2-3 NA TRBV5-1 TGCGCCAGCAGTGGGGCAGGGGATGCCCCTACGCAGTATTTT CASSGAGDAPTQYF
NA TRBJ1-4 few TRBV3-1 TGTGCCAGCAGCCCGTCCGGGTATCAGGATGAAAAACTGTTTTTT CASSPSGYQDEKLFF
NA TRBJ2-3 many TRBV7-3 TGTGCCAGCAGCTTCGCCGGGGGCACAGATACGCAGTATTTT CASSFAGGTDTQYF
TRBD2 TRBJ2-3 NA TRBV7-2 TGTGCCAGCAGCTTAGTCGGGCTAGCGGGGCCCACAGATACGCAGTATTTT CASSLVGLAGPTDTQYF
NA TRBJ1-3 NA TRBV6-6 TGTGCCAGCAGCCCTGGCACTCGCTCTGGAAACACCATATATTTT CASSPGTRSGNTIYF
NA TRBJ2-7 few TRBV6-5 TGTGCCAGCAGTTACTCCGGGACACGAGGCTACGAGCAGTACTTC CASSYSGTRGYEQYF
TRBD1 TRBJ2-5 NA TRBV18 TGTGCCAGCCTTCCGGACAGGGTAGAGACCCAGTACTTC CASLPDRVETQYF
TRBD1 TRBJ2-5 NA TRBV20-1 TGCAGTGCTAGAGATTCGGGACAGCCCCAAGAGACCCAGTACTTC CSARDSGQPQETQYF
NA TRBJ2-1 NA TRBV6-1 TGTGCCAGCAGTGGCCCTAGGGGGGTGGGCTCCTACAATGAGCAGTTCTTC CASSGPRGVGSYNEQFF
NA TRBJ2-2 few TRBV6-6 TGTGCCAGCCTACCGGTCGGGGGAAGCGAGAACACCGGGGAGCTGTTTTTT CASLPVGGSENTGELFF
NA TRBJ2-1 NA TRBV6-2/TRBV6-3 TGTGCCAGCAGTTACTCAGGGTTGAATGAGCAGTTCTTC CASSYSGLNEQFF
NA TRBJ1-1 NA TRBV10-3 TGTGCCACCAACCCGGCAATGAACACTGAAGCTTTCTTT CATNPAMNTEAFF
NA TRBJ1-2 NA TRBV4-1 TGCGCCAGCAGCCAAGATCATGACTCGGAGGCACGGGACTATGGCTACACCTTC CASSQDHDSEARDYGYTF
TRBD2 TRBJ2-1 many TRBV5-1 TGCGCCAGCAGCCCCTTATCGGGACTAGCGGGCAATGAGCAGTTCTTC CASSPLSGLAGNEQFF
TRBD2 TRBJ2-1 NA TRBV28 TGTGCCAGCAGTTTATCGACTAGCGGGGTTTACAATGAGCAGTTCTTC CASSLSTSGVYNEQFF
TRBD1 TRBJ2-7 many TRBV7-9 TGTGCCAGCAGCTCCCGGACAGGGGGCATTACTACCTACGAGCAGTACTTC CASSSRTGGITTYEQYF
TRBD2 TRBJ2-6 NA TRBV12-3/TRBV12-4 TGTGCCAGCAGTCGCGGGAGGGGATTTGGGGCCAACGTCCTGACTTTC CASSRGRGFGANVLTF
NA TRBJ1-3 NA TRBV30 TGTGCCTGGAGTGTACGGTACTCATCCTTCAATTCTGGAAACACCATATATTTT CAWSVRYSSFNSGNTIYF
NA TRBJ2-2 NA TRBV24-1 TGTGCCACCAGTGATTTTTCCAGGGTCGTCGACACCGGGGAGCTGTTTTTT CATSDFSRVVDTGELFF
NA TRBJ2-1 NA TRBV9 TGTGCCAGCAGCGTTGACCCCAGCGTTAACTACAATGAGCAGTTCTTC CASSVDPSVNYNEQFF
NA TRBJ2-1 few TRBV7-2 TGTGCCAGCAGCTTACCCTTACGCTTCTCTAGCAGCAAAATATACAATGAGCAGTTCTTC CASSLPLRFSSSKIYNEQFF
TRBD1 TRBJ2-7 NA TRBV18 TGTGCCAGCTCACCCCGGGACAGGGGCGCAGAGCAGTACTTC CASSPRDRGAEQYF
NA TRBJ2-7 few TRBV20-1 TGCAGTGCTAGCGAACAGGGCCACGAGCAGTACTTC CSASEQGHEQYF